Below are 18 T cell receptor beta chains sequenced from a single sample in a study of T-cell memory formation after mild COVID-19. TCRdb processed the 5' RACE reads anew with MiXCR; each CDR3 protein has one entry. The repertoire holds more than 400,000 distinct CDR3 sequences, with 15% to 20% as singletons. Material: PBMCs or a T cell subset sorted from them (not recorded which). These receptors were collected from an adult woman who had mild COVID-19 (a few samples of this study predate the infection). Cell type and time point are not known.

The V and J genes are TRBV5-8 and TRBJ1-3; 10 bases line up with TRBD1. Germline V CDR1 and CDR2: SGHTS, YDEGEE. The length of the CDR3 is 16 residues. Losses at the gene ends were 4 bases for V and 0 bases for J; bases not matched to a gene: 4. CDR3 sequence: CASSTGTGVSGNTIYF. The CDR3, as DNA: TGTGCCAGCAGCACCGGGACAGGGGTCTCTGGAAACACCATATATTTT.

This clonotype was observed at least ten times. This chain joins TRBV25-1 and TRBJ1-1, with a tentative D call TRBD1 (6 bases). The CDR3 has 16 amino acids. Between the trimmed V and J ends, which lost 4 bases and 1 base, there was a span of 16 bases. Germline loops: CDR1 MGHDK, CDR2 SYGVNS. CDR3 amino acids: CASSARTVLANTEAFF. In DNA form, the CDR3 reads TGTGCCAGCAGTGCTCGGACAGTCCTGGCGAACACTGAAGCTTTCTTT.

This clonotype has a handful of counts. The V and J genes are TRBV27 and TRBJ2-7, with 7 bases lining up with TRBD2. V gave up 6 bases and J gave up 6 bases; unmatched junction bases: 17. Germline V lookup: CDR1 MNHEY, CDR2 SMNVEV (reference sequence). The length of the CDR3 is 16 residues. Here the CDR3 reads CASSPPGAGRVREQYF. The CDR3 DNA is TGTGCCAGCAGCCCGCCCGGAGCGGGGAGAGTACGCGAGCAGTACTTC.

A note on this clonotype: One end of the junction fails to match germline, which may point to a read error. This rearrangement joins TRBV19 to TRBJ1-6; 8 positions agree with TRBD1. The V gene's germline CDR1 is LNHDA and CDR2 SQIVND (reference sequence). This CDR3 contains 12 residues. Here the CDR3 reads CSTGEKDSPLHF. CDR3 nucleotides: TGCTCGACAGGGGAGAAGGATTCACCCCTCCACTTT.

This clonotype was recorded many times. This rearrangement joins TRBV6-5 to TRBJ1-5; 10 bases align to TRBD1. Germline values: CDR1 MNHEY, CDR2 SVGAGI. V shed 6 bases and J 3 bases; nucleotides not matched to a gene: 2. The CDR3 runs to 14 residues. The CDR3 region has the DNA TGTGCCAGCAGAAGACAGGGGGCCAATCAGCCCCAGCATTTT. It specifies CASRRQGANQPQHF.

This chain joins TRBV7-2 and TRBJ1-2; 7 bases map to TRBD1. Germline trimming cut 2 bases from V and 4 bases from J; bases unmatched to any gene: 4. CDR3 length equals 14 residues. Germline V lookup: CDR1 SGHTA, CDR2 FQGNSA. The CDR3 reads CASSLTGQRYGYTF. CDR3 nucleotides: TGTGCCAGCAGCTTAACGGGACAGCGCTATGGCTACACCTTC.

The chain is built from TRBV20-1 and TRBJ1-5; D ambiguous. The CDR3 sequence is 12 residues long. Per germline, CDR1 DFQATT and CDR2 SNEGSKA (reference sequence). The V and J ends lost 1 base and 8 bases respectively, with 9 bases between them. The CDR3 protein is CSARVEWEPQHF. In nucleotides, the CDR3 is TGCAGTGCTAGAGTCGAGTGGGAGCCCCAGCATTTT.

This clonotype showed up just a few times. This chain links TRBV7-2 with TRBJ2-3; a possible D gene is TRBD2 (6 bases). Germline lookup yields CDR1 SGHTA and CDR2 FQGNSA. CDR3 size: 14 residues. The ends were cut back, 5 bases at V and 5 bases at J, with 14 bases in the middle. The CDR3 protein is CASSPTGTRDTQYF. The CDR3 DNA reads TGTGCCAGCAGCCCCACCGGGACTCGAGATACGCAGTATTTT.

This clonotype occurred a few times. As DNA, the CDR3 is TGTGCCAGCAGTTACCTAACCCGGGGAAATAGCAATCAGCCCCAGCATTTT. Protein: CASSYLTRGNSNQPQHF. V usage is TRBV6-6 and J usage is TRBJ1-5; D uncertain. Trimming left V 2 bases short and J 0 bases short, with 14 bases between. Germline V gives CDR1 MNHNY, CDR2 SVGAGI (reference sequence). The CDR3 spans 17 residues.

In its sample, this clonotype was seen a few times. This chain connects TRBV7-6 to TRBJ2-1; D not certain. This CDR3 comprises 15 residues. The germline V and J ends were trimmed by 2 bases and 2 bases, with 10 bases remaining between them. Germline values: CDR1 SGHVS, CDR2 FNYEAQ. CDR3 bases: TGTGCCAGCAGCTTATTCCAGGAGACCTACAATGAGCAGTTCTTC. Its protein is CASSLFQETYNEQFF.

In its sample, this clonotype was seen a few times. The chain combines TRBV7-2 with TRBJ1-2; the D is unclear. V lost 1 base and J lost 8, with 11 bases in between. Germline lookup yields CDR1 SGHTA and CDR2 FQGNSA. This CDR3 is 13 amino acids long. CDR3 nucleotides: TGTGCCAGCAGCTTAGAATGGGGATCGGGCTACACCTTC. This encodes CASSLEWGSGYTF.

This clonotype came up many times. The chain has TRBV24-1 and TRBJ2-2; D is uncertain. CDR3 length: 12 amino acids. Germline V lookup: CDR1 KGHDR, CDR2 SFDVKD. V lost 4 bases and J lost 6, with 5 bases in between. The CDR3 nucleotides are TGTGCCACCAGTGACTTCCCCGGGGAGCTGTTTTTT. It encodes CATSDFPGELFF.

In nucleotides, the CDR3 is TGTGCCAGCAGAACCGACAGGGCTGGGGCTGAAGCTTTCTTT. It codes for CASRTDRAGAEAFF. The chain links TRBV12-3 or TRBV12-4 to TRBJ1-1; 7 nucleotides match TRBD1. V was pared by 6 bases and J by 6 bases, with 10 bases of the junction left unmatched. The CDR3 has 14 residues.

The table lists this clonotype with a few counts. CDR3 sequence reads: CSVVGQTNTEAFF. For the CDR3, the DNA is TGCAGCGTTGTGGGACAGACGAACACTGAAGCTTTCTTT. V and J are TRBV29-1 and TRBJ1-1; 7 bases are shared with TRBD1. The CDR3 is 13 amino acids. Germline V gene data show CDR1 as SQVTM and CDR2 as ANQGSEA. Losses at the gene ends were 4 bases for V and 1 base for J; bases not matched to a gene: 3.

The rearrangement uses TRBV7-9 and TRBJ2-3; D may match TRBD1 or TRBD2 (5 bases each). V was cut by 9 bases and J by 0 bases, with 13 bases left in between. Germline V gene sequence: CDR1 SEHNR, CDR2 FQNEAQ (reference sequence). There are 14 residues in the CDR3. CDR3 coding DNA: TGTGCCAGTCTGGGGACCCCTAGCACAGATACGCAGTATTTT. Amino acids: CASLGTPSTDTQYF.

The CDR3 region is CASTDSSYNEQFF. The CDR3 DNA reads as TGCGCCAGCACGGATAGCTCCTACAATGAGCAGTTCTTC. The chain carries TRBV5-1 and TRBJ2-1; D uncertain. Germline CDR1 and CDR2: SGHRS and YFSETQ. This CDR3 spans 13 amino acids. Between the trimmed V and J ends, which lost 6 bases and 0 bases, there was a span of 7 bases. The full variable domain, with the rest looked up from reference TRBV5-1 and TRBJ2-1, is KAGVTQTPRYLIKTRGQQVTLSCSPISGHRSVSWYQQTPGQGLQFLFEYFSETQRNKGNFPGRFSGRQFSNSRSEMNVSTLELGDSALYLCASTDSSYNEQFFGPGTRLTVL.

The chain has TRBV20-1 and TRBJ2-7; D is unclear. This CDR3 is built from 11 residues. Trimming cost V 3 bases and J 5 bases, with 8 bases left between them. The germline V gene has CDR1 DFQATT and CDR2 SNEGSKA (reference sequence). CDR3 nucleotides: TGCAGTGCTAGCCAGTATCACGAGCAGTACTTC. It translates to CSASQYHEQYF.

V and J are TRBV6-5 and TRBJ1-1; a weak D match, TRBD1 (5 bases). CDR1 MNHEY and CDR2 SVGAGI come from the germline V gene. V lost 6 bases, J lost 3 bases, and 14 bases lay in between. This CDR3 has 14 amino acids. In DNA form, the CDR3 reads TGTGCCAGCAGCCGTCAGCAGGGTTACACTGAAGCTTTCTTT. Amino acid sequence: CASSRQQGYTEAFF.